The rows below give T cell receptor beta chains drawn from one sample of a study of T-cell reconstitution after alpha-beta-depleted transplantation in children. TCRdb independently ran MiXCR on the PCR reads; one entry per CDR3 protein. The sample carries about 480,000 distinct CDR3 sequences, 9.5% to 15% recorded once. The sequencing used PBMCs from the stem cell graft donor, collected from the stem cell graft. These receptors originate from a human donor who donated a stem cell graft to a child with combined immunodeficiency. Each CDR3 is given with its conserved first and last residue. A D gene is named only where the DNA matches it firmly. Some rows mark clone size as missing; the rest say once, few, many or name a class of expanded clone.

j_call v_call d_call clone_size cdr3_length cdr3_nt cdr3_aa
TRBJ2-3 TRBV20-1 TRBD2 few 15 TGCAGTGCTAGAGAGAGACTAGCGGGAAGCGATACGCAGTATTTT CSARERLAGSDTQYF
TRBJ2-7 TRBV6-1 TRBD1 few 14 TGTGCCAGCAGTCGGCGGACAGGGGGGATTGAGCAGTACTTC CASSRRTGGIEQYF
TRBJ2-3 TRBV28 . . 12 TGTGCCCTTGGACGTATCACAGATACGCAGTATTTT CALGRITDTQYF
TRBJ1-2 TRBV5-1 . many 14 TGCGCCACCCGACAGGACAGCCTAAACTATGGCTACACCTTC CATRQDSLNYGYTF
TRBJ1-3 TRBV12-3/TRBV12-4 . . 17 TGTGCCAGCAGTTTATCGGCCTGGCGGTACTCTGGAAACACCATATATTTT CASSLSAWRYSGNTIYF
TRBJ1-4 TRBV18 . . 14 TGTGCCAGCTCACCAACGGGGGGAAGCGAAAAACTGTTTTTT CASSPTGGSEKLFF
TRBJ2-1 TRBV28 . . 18 TGTGCCAGCAGTCCCCTTGGGGGGCGGATTTCACTTTACAATGAGCAGTTCTTC CASSPLGGRISLYNEQFF
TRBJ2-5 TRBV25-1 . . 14 TGTGCCAGCAGTGCCGTCGGGGGAAAAGAGACCCAGTACTTC CASSAVGGKETQYF
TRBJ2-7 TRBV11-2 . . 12 TGTGCCTCCTGCTCGGGACTTGTGGAGCAGTACTTC CASCSGLVEQYF
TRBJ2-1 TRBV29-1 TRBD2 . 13 TGCAGCGTTCCTAGCGGGAGGGCCCATGAGCAGTTCTTC CSVPSGRAHEQFF
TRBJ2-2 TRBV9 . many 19 TGTGCCAGCAGCGTAAACCCCCGCCGTGGAGGGTCGTCGTTCGGGGAGCTGTTTTTT CASSVNPRRGGSSFGELFF
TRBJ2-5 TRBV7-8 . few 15 TGTGCCAGCAGCTTAGCGGGGGGGCTTCAAGAGACCCAGTACTTC CASSLAGGLQETQYF
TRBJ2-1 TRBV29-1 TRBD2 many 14 TGCAGCGTTGATGGCGGGAGGGCCTACAATGAGCAGTTCTTC CSVDGGRAYNEQFF
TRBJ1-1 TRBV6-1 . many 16 TGTGCCAGCAGTGAGGTCCCAGGGATGGCGAACACTGAAGCTTTCTTT CASSEVPGMANTEAFF
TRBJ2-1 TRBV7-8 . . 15 TGTGCCAGCAGTCCGGAGATCTCGCCCTACAATGAGCAGTTCTTC CASSPEISPYNEQFF
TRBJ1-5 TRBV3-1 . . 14 TGTGCCAGCAGCCAAGGACGGAGCAATCAGCCCCAGCATTTT CASSQGRSNQPQHF
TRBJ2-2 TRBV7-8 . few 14 TGTGCCAGCAGAACGAGTCCTGGCACCGGGGAGCTGTTTTTT CASRTSPGTGELFF
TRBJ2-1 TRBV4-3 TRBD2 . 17 TGCGCCAGCAGCCAAGATTATGGCGGGGGGACATACAATGAGCAGTTCTTC CASSQDYGGGTYNEQFF
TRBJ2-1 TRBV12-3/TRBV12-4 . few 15 TGTGCCAGCAGTTTAGCGGGAGAGGGGAGCAATGAGCAGTTCTTC CASSLAGEGSNEQFF
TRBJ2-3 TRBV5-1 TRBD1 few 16 TGCGCCAGCAGCTCTTTACCGGGACAGCTCCGGGATACGCAGTATTTT CASSSLPGQLRDTQYF
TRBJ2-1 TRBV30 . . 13 TGTGCCTCTGCCCCTAGCTCCTACAATGAGCAGTTCTTC CASAPSSYNEQFF
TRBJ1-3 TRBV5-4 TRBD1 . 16 TGTGCCAGCAGCAGGGGACAGGACCGCTCTGGAAACACCATATATTTT CASSRGQDRSGNTIYF
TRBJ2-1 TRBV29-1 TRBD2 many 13 TGCAGCCCGCGACTAGCGGGGTCACATGAGCAGTTCTTC CSPRLAGSHEQFF
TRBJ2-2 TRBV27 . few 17 TGTGCCAGCAGTTTTCGAGGGTCGAGAGAGAACACCGGGGAGCTGTTTTTT CASSFRGSRENTGELFF
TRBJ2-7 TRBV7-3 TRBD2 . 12 TGTGTCAGCAGCTTAACTATCGGGAGGTGGTACTTC CVSSLTIGRWYF
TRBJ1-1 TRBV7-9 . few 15 TGTGCCAGCAGCGTCCTCGGGTATATGAACACTGAAGCTTTCTTT CASSVLGYMNTEAFF
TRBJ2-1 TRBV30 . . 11 TGTGCCTGGAGTGTAGGCAATGAGCAGTTCTTC CAWSVGNEQFF
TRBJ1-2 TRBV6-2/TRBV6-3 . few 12 TGTGCCAGCACCATGGGGGACTATGGCTACACCTTC CASTMGDYGYTF
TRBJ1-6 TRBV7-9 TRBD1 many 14 TGTGCCAGCAGCTTGGGACAGGGGACTTCACCCCTCCACTTT CASSLGQGTSPLHF
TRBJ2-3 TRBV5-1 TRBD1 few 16 TGCGCCAGCGGCGCGACAGGGAGTTCTAGCACAGATACGCAGTATTTT CASGATGSSSTDTQYF
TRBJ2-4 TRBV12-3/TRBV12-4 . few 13 TGTGCCAGCAGCCAAGGGACACCCAGCATTCAGTACTTC CASSQGTPSIQYF
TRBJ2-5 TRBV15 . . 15 TGTGCCACCAGCAGAGACCGCTGGGACCAAGAGACCCAGTACTTC CATSRDRWDQETQYF
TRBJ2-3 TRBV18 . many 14 TGTGCCAGCTCACCGGTGTCCAGCACAGATACGCAGTATTTT CASSPVSSTDTQYF
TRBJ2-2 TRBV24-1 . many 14 TGTGCCACCAGTGACCCCCTCGCTGCCGGGGAGCTGTTTTTT CATSDPLAAGELFF
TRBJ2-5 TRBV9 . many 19 TGTGCCAGCAGCTCGGGACAGGGAATAAAGGCGGGAGGGCCAGAGACCCAGTACTTC CASSSGQGIKAGGPETQYF
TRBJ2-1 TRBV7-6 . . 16 TGTGCCAGCAGCTTAGTGGGCGGGCCGCTTTACAATGAGCAGTTCTTC CASSLVGGPLYNEQFF
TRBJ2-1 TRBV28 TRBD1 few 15 TGTGCCAGCCTTAAAAGACAGGGGGCCTACAATGAGCAGTTCTTC CASLKRQGAYNEQFF
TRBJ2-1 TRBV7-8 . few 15 TGTGCCAGCAGACCGAGTCCGGGGCCTAACAATGAGCAGTTCTTC CASRPSPGPNNEQFF
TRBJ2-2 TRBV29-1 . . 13 TGCAGCGTTGAAACGTCTTCCCCCGGGGAGCTGTTTTTT CSVETSSPGELFF
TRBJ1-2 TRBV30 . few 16 TGTGCCTGGAGTGTTAGGAGGGGATGGGGACTCGGGAGCTACACCTTC CAWSVRRGWGLGSYTF
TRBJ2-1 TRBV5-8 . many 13 TGTGCCAGCAGCTTGGCGGGGGCCGGTGAGCAGTTCTTC CASSLAGAGEQFF
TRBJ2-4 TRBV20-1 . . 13 TGCAGTGCGGGGAGCTTGGCCAAAAACATTCAGTACTTC CSAGSLAKNIQYF
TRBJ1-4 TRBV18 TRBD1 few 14 TGTGCCAGCTCCCGACAGGGGGTTAATGAAAAACTGTTTTTT CASSRQGVNEKLFF
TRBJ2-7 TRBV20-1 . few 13 TGCAGTGCTAGAGGGCAGGGAACTTACGAGCAGTACTTC CSARGQGTYEQYF
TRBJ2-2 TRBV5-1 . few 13 TGCGCCAGCAGCTCCCAACCGACCGGGGAGCTGTTTTTT CASSSQPTGELFF
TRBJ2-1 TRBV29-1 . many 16 TGCAGCGTTGAAGAAGTGGACAGAGCATCCTACAATGAGCAGTTCTTC CSVEEVDRASYNEQFF
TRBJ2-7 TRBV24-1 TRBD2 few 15 TGTGCCACCAGTGGGGGGACTAGCGGGGCCTACGAGCAGTACTTC CATSGGTSGAYEQYF